This TCR beta chain was captured by sequencing in a study of quantifying T cell responses using KT2 cells (TCRdb year 2017). Study-level background: RNA was DNase-treated and reverse transcribed with TCR alpha and beta constant-region primers, mostly using SuperScript III. Under optimum conditions, the efficiency of the T4 ligation step was estimated to be more than 8%. PCR2 was run as a SYBR Green qPCR and stopped at a predetermined fluorescence threshold to avoid over-amplification. The paper as a whole reports these results and caveats: Over several orders of magnitude, the number of KT2 alpha and beta sequences rose linearly with the number of KT2 cells put in. KT2 sequences were detected down to the lowest spike-in tested, about one KT2 cell per 100,000 PBMC. At very high KT2 spike-in numbers, detection of KT2 sequences reached saturation. This TCR sequencing study did not compare the pipeline side by side with other TCR sequencing techniques.

Libraries were constructed by UMI-ligation and nested PCR. T4 RNA ligase 1 was used to ligate a single-stranded oligonucleotide containing the Illumina SP2 sequence and a UMI to the 3' end of the cDNA. PCR1 consisted of four to five cycles (98 degrees C 15 s, 69 degrees C 30 s, 72 degrees C 40 s), and for the beta primer an equimolar mix of RC1.1 and RC1.2 was used to cover TRBC1 and TRBC2. From PCR2 onward, TCR alpha and beta chains were processed separately, and sample indices and Illumina adaptors were added. The UMI, placed after an 8-base spacer, consisted of 12 random nucleotides arranged as two hexamers with a spacer between them. Libraries were sequenced on an Illumina MiSeq with v2 2x251 paired-end chemistry, typically about a dozen samples per run. PhiX DNA was added at about 4.5-8% to each sequencing library so that diversity was increased. From the authors' description of their analysis: The raw reads were converted into FASTQ with bcl2fastq and then demultiplexed by dual indices with Demultiplexor. V and J genes were assigned by Decombinator through tag matching that permitted a single base-pair mismatch. Collapsinator used UMIs to correct both sequencing errors and frequency errors arising from PCR heterogeneity. CDR3Translator converted Decombinator identifiers into nucleotide sequence, translated that sequence into amino acids, and extracted CDR3 based on C- and N-terminal motifs. A cluster of KT2 sequences sharing one unique molecular identifier was counted as one distinct KT2 TCR. Clones were called with MiXCR by TCRdb after fastp trimmed the public reads at Q25, and only in-frame beta chains were retained. One record per CDR3 amino acid sequence lists the most common genes and DNA. In this record, the V and J calls reflect TCRdb's handling and not the investigators' own analysis. This sample gives some 50,000 distinct CDR3 sequences in total; 9.5% to 13% of them show up just once. Of the sample, about 10% is held by the ten largest clones.

Of note for this clonotype: Its antigen is not yet known. Nothing much larger sits one base from this clone, and base qualities are not available.

To test the sensitivity and accuracy of the pipeline, known numbers of KT2, a T cell clone whose TCR had already been sequenced, were spiked into unfractionated PBMC. KT2 cells were mixed with a fixed number of PBMC to create a range of KT2-to-PBMC ratios. The CDR3 holds 12 amino acids from the cysteine to the phenylalanine. CDR3 DNA is the only sequence kept; it has 36 bases, read in frame from the first base. The germline V gene (reference sequence) sets CDR1 to MNHEY and CDR2 to SMNVEV. V is pared back by 6 bases and J by 5 bases, with 11 bases lying between the germline termini. This TCR came from a human donor. This receptor chain uses TRBV27 and TRBJ2-7; the D region possibly corresponds to TRBD1 (6 bases align). The sample was PBMCs spiked with cells of the T cell clone KT2. The CDR3 loop reads CASRTGYNEQYF. The DNA reads as follows: TGTGCCAGCAGAACAGGGTACAACGAGCAGTACTTC.